A selection of T cell receptor beta chains follows, all from one sample in a study of cytomegalovirus exposure and HLA in healthy donors. Data came from immunoSEQ multiplex PCR; TCRdb stores just in-frame clones and leaves some out. The sample lists a few hundred thousand clones; about 79% were seen once. Material for sequencing was PBMCs. The receptors come from a man younger than 35 in good health and CMV-seronegative. CDR3s include the opening cysteine and the closing phenylalanine or tryptophan. D genes are given only for firm matches. Expanded clones are given a class, and other clones once, few, many or no size at all.

size	D	J	V	DNA	CDR3
few	-	TRBJ1-2	TRBV5-6	TGTGCCAGCAGCTTTACAAACGGCTACACCTTC	CASSFTNGYTF
-	-	TRBJ2-6	TRBV4-3	TGCGCCAGCAGCCGGGGCAGACGCTCTGGGGCCAACGTCCTGACTTTC	CASSRGRRSGANVLTF
-	-	TRBJ2-5	TRBV4-3	TGCGCCAGCAGCCAAAGCACCCCAGAGACCCAGTACTTC	CASSQSTPETQYF
-	-	TRBJ1-2	TRBV7-9	TGTGCCAGCAGCTTAATCTTCGATGGCTACACCTTC	CASSLIFDGYTF
-	-	TRBJ1-5	TRBV19	TGTGCCAGTAGTATAGATGCAGGGATCAATCAGCCCCAGCATTTT	CASSIDAGINQPQHF
-	TRBD2	TRBJ2-5	TRBV28	TGTGCCAGCAGTTTATTTTCTAGCGGGAGTATGGGGACCCAGTACTTC	CASSLFSSGSMGTQYF
-	TRBD1	TRBJ2-2	TRBV5-5	TGTGCCAGCAGCTTGGGCTCGGCAGGGGGAACCGGGGAGCTGTTTTTT	CASSLGSAGGTGELFF
-	TRBD2	TRBJ2-7	TRBV10-3	TGTGCCATCAGTGAGTCCCCCAGCGGGGCGATCTCCTACGAGCAGTACTTC	CAISESPSGAISYEQYF
-	TRBD2	TRBJ2-7	TRBV9	TGTGCCAGCAGCGTGGGACTAGCGGGGGAGTACGAGCAGTACTTC	CASSVGLAGEYEQYF
-	TRBD2	TRBJ2-3	TRBV5-4	TGTGCCAGCAGCGTCGGGACTAGCGGGGACACAGATACGCAGTATTTT	CASSVGTSGDTDTQYF
-	-	TRBJ1-6	TRBV9	TGTGCCAGCAGCGTACAAACAGGGTCCCATTCACCCCTCCACTTT	CASSVQTGSHSPLHF
-	TRBD1	TRBJ2-2	TRBV7-9	TGTGCCAGCAGATCACAGGGGACCGGGGAGCTGTTTTTT	CASRSQGTGELFF
once	-	TRBJ1-4	TRBV30	TGTGCCTGGAGTGGCTCCGGCCACGAGGTTTTTGAAAAACTGTTTTTT	CAWSGSGHEVFEKLFF
-	-	TRBJ2-7	TRBV6-5	TGTGCCAGCACAGGCACCTCCTACGAGCAGTACTTC	CASTGTSYEQYF
-	TRBD2	TRBJ2-7	TRBV7-6	TGTGCCAGCAGCTACAGCGGGAGTAGCCCCGAGCAGTACTTC	CASSYSGSSPEQYF
-	-	TRBJ2-1	TRBV7-8	TGTGCCAGCAGCTTTGAGCGGGCCAGTCGTATCTTC	CASSFERASRIF
-	TRBD1	TRBJ2-3	TRBV7-8	TGTGCCAGCAGCTTCCTTGCACAGGGGGCCACAGATACGCAGTATTTT	CASSFLAQGATDTQYF
-	-	TRBJ1-5	TRBV7-9	TGTGCCAGCAGCACCACAGGGAGCAATCAGCCCCAGCATTTT	CASSTTGSNQPQHF
-	TRBD2	TRBJ2-1	TRBV6-4	TGTGCCAGCAGTGAGGCGGGAGGGCCAAATGAGCAGTTCTTC	CASSEAGGPNEQFF
-	-	TRBJ1-5	TRBV4-2	TGTGCCAGCAGCCAAGACGGGGGTCAGCCCCAGCATTTT	CASSQDGGQPQHF
-	-	TRBJ2-3	TRBV9	TGTGCCAGCAGCGTTCGGGGTACAGATACGCAGTATTTT	CASSVRGTDTQYF
-	-	TRBJ2-1	TRBV18	TGTGCCAGCTCACCACCGGAAGACAGGTCTCCCCGCTCCTACAATGAGCAGTTCTTC	CASSPPEDRSPRSYNEQFF
-	-	TRBJ1-1	TRBV7-9	TGTGCCAGCAGTTCCGCCGACAGAGCGTTGAAGGAAGCTTTCTTT	CASSSADRALKEAFF
-	-	TRBJ2-7	TRBV19	TGTGCCAGTAGTATAGTGGCGGGGGAGCAGTACTTC	CASSIVAGEQYF
-	-	TRBJ2-5	TRBV9	TGTGCCAGCAGCGTAGGTCCCCTAGCGAACCAAGAGACCCAGTACTTC	CASSVGPLANQETQYF
few	TRBD2	TRBJ2-3	TRBV9	TGTGCCAGCAGCCCCGGGGTAGCGGGGAGCACAGATACGCAGTATTTT	CASSPGVAGSTDTQYF
-	TRBD1	TRBJ1-4	TRBV28	TGTGCCAGCACCACCGGGACAGGGGGCAATGAAAAACTGTTTTTT	CASTTGTGGNEKLFF
-	-	TRBJ2-3	TRBV6-5	TGTGCCAGCAGTTACTCGTATCGGGATACGCAGTATTTT	CASSYSYRDTQYF
-	-	TRBJ2-1	TRBV10-3	TGTGCCATCAGTGAGGGGAGCTCCTACAATGAGCAGTTCTTC	CAISEGSSYNEQFF
once	-	TRBJ2-2	TRBV11-3	TGTGCCAGCAGGATTTTACAGGGACCCGGGGAGCTGTTTTTT	CASRILQGPGELFF
-	TRBD1	TRBJ2-7	TRBV10-3	TGTGCCATCAGTGTAGACAGGGGGCCCTACGAGCAGTACTTC	CAISVDRGPYEQYF
-	-	TRBJ2-6	TRBV28	TGTGCCAGCAGTCAACAGGGAACTGGGGCCAACGTCCTGACTTTC	CASSQQGTGANVLTF
-	TRBD2	TRBJ2-4	TRBV27	TGTGCCAGCAGTTCCCTCGGGACTAGCGGGGCCAAAAACATTCAGTACTTC	CASSSLGTSGAKNIQYF
-	-	TRBJ2-7	TRBV12-2	TGTGCAAGTCGCTTAAGACTAGCGGGAAGGTCCAGCTCCTACGAGCAGTACTTC	CASRLRLAGRSSSYEQYF
-	TRBD1	TRBJ1-3	TRBV5-1	TGCGCCAGCAGCTTGGGACAGGGCCCTTTCTCTGGAAACACCATATATTTT	CASSLGQGPFSGNTIYF
-	TRBD1	TRBJ2-2	TRBV9	TGTGCCAGCAGCGTAGCCCTCAGGACAGGTACGAACACCGGGGAGCTGTTTTTT	CASSVALRTGTNTGELFF
-	TRBD2	TRBJ2-5	TRBV27	TGTGCCAGCAGTTTGCGGGGGAGGGAGACCCAGTACTTC	CASSLRGRETQYF
-	-	TRBJ2-7	TRBV5-5	TGTGCCAGCAGCCCGGAGGTGTTTAACTACGAGCAGTACTTC	CASSPEVFNYEQYF
-	TRBD1	TRBJ1-2	TRBV10-3	TGTGCCATCAGTGAGGGACAGGGGGCTAACTATGGCTACACCTTC	CAISEGQGANYGYTF
-	-	TRBJ2-3	TRBV19	TGTGCCAGTAGTAGTTCCCCTAGCACAGATACGCAGTATTTT	CASSSSPSTDTQYF
-	-	TRBJ2-2	TRBV4-3	TGCGCCAGCAGCGGGTCAGGGGGGACCGGGGAGCTGTTTTTT	CASSGSGGTGELFF
-	TRBD1	TRBJ1-5	TRBV5-8	TGTGCCAGCAGCTTTAGGCACGGACAGGTTAGCAATCAGCCCCAGCATTTT	CASSFRHGQVSNQPQHF
-	-	TRBJ1-2	TRBV9	TGTGCCAGCAGCGTAGGGGCCAATCTTCCTGGCTACACCTTC	CASSVGANLPGYTF
-	TRBD1	TRBJ1-1	TRBV6-1	TGTGCCTCTCGGACAGGATTGAACACTGAAGCTTTCTTT	CASRTGLNTEAFF
few	-	TRBJ2-2	TRBV1	TGCACCAGCAGCCCACGACTAGCGGGTGGCGGGGAGCTGTTTTTT	CTSSPRLAGGGELFF
-	-	TRBJ1-5	TRBV11-3	TGTGCCAGCAGTCAGGGAAGCAATCAGCCCCAGCATTTT	CASSQGSNQPQHF
-	-	TRBJ1-2	TRBV18	TGTGCCAGCTCACCACCGGCAGGGGCCATCTATGGCTACACCTTC	CASSPPAGAIYGYTF
-	TRBD1	TRBJ2-1	TRBV27	TGTGCCAGCAGTACCCGGACAGGGAACAATGAGCAGTTCTTC	CASSTRTGNNEQFF
-	TRBD2	TRBJ2-3	TRBV28	TGTGCCAGCAGCCTCGGGAGGGCCCCCCCAGATACGCAGTATTTT	CASSLGRAPPDTQYF
-	TRBD1	TRBJ2-7	TRBV19	TGTGCCAGTAGTATAGTTCACGGACAGGGTCCGAATCCCTACGAGCAGTACTTC	CASSIVHGQGPNPYEQYF
-	-	TRBJ2-2	TRBV19	TGTGCCAGTAGTATCCAATCGGGGACCGGGGAGCTGTTTTTT	CASSIQSGTGELFF
few	-	TRBJ1-1	TRBV18	TGTGCCAGCTACATTCGACAGGCGAAGAACACTGAAGCTTTCTTT	CASYIRQAKNTEAFF
-	-	TRBJ2-2	TRBV11-3	TGTGCCAGCACAGGATCGAACACCGGGGAGCTGTTTTTT	CASTGSNTGELFF
-	-	TRBJ2-2	TRBV9	TGTGCCAGCAGCGGACCAGGTTCCACCGGGGAGCTGTTTTTT	CASSGPGSTGELFF
-	TRBD1	TRBJ1-5	TRBV5-8	TGTGCCAGCAGCAGAAGGACAGGGAAGGATCAGCCCCAGCATTTT	CASSRRTGKDQPQHF
-	-	TRBJ1-1	TRBV6-5	TGTGCCAGCAGTTACTCCGGGGGGCTGAACACTGAAGCTTTCTTT	CASSYSGGLNTEAFF
-	-	TRBJ2-1	TRBV25-1	TGTGCCAGCAGTGAATATTTCGTAAATGAGCAGTTCTTC	CASSEYFVNEQFF
-	-	TRBJ2-6	TRBV4-3	TGCGCCAGCAGCCAAGGTACACAGGCCAACTCTGGGGCCAACGTCCTGACTTTC	CASSQGTQANSGANVLTF
-	TRBD2	TRBJ2-1	TRBV11-3	TGTGCCAGCAGCTTAGTACGGGCGGGGGGGTACAATGAGCAGTTCTTC	CASSLVRAGGYNEQFF
-	TRBD1	TRBJ1-1	TRBV7-8	TGTGCCAGCAGCTCCGGACAGGGGGGGGACACTGAAGCTTTCTTT	CASSSGQGGDTEAFF